A single sample gave rise to the 26 T cell receptor beta chains below, sequenced in a study of blood T cell repertoires in COVID-19 (dated by TCRdb to 2020 to 2021). Library construction relied on the immunoSEQ multiplex PCR assay. TCRdb provides this immuneACCESS table in a form limited to in-frame rearrangements. Some clones are lacking; in checked studies, under half of them reflect an unresolved V gene, and why the rest are absent is not known. The sample table contains hundreds of thousands of clones; only one count was recorded for roughly 80% of them. Together, the top ten hold approximately 9% of the sample. The sequencing sample was made of peripheral blood. The receptors were gathered from a woman aged 45 to 65 who had recovered from COVID-19.

The chain recombines TRBV30 with TRBJ1-5, with a tentative D call TRBD1 (5 bases). From germline, CDR1 is GTSNPN and CDR2 SVGIG (reference sequence). V dropped 3 bases and J dropped 0 bases, with 12 bases sitting between them. This CDR3 is 15 amino acids long. CDR3 coding DNA: TGTGCCTGGAGGGCGATAGGGGATAGCAATCAGCCCCAGCATTTT. Translating it yields CAWRAIGDSNQPQHF.

The chain has TRBV4-1 and TRBJ1-5, with TRBD1 matching over 7 bases. Germline V CDR1 and CDR2: MGHRA, YSYEKL. This CDR3 has 14 residues. With 5 bases clipped from V and 4 bases from J, the junction kept 5 bases outside the gene matches. The CDR3 loop is CASSADRVNQPQHF. The CDR3 bases are TGCGCCAGCAGCGCCGACAGGGTAAATCAGCCCCAGCATTTT.

V gene TRBV7-2 combines with J gene TRBJ2-7; D may be TRBD1 (6 bases). The CDR3 spans 15 residues. V gave up 4 bases and J gave up 5 bases, with 18 bases separating them. The germline V gene has CDR1 SGHTA and CDR2 FQGNSA. The CDR3 protein is CASSSSRGRANEQYF. The DNA of the CDR3 is TGTGCCAGCAGCTCCTCCAGGGGAAGGGCTAACGAGCAGTACTTC.

The chain combines TRBV3-1 (or the pseudogene TRBV3-2) with TRBJ1-2, with 7 bases identical to TRBD1. Germline CDR1 is LGHDT and CDR2 is YNNKEL (reference sequence). This CDR3 has 14 residues. Germline trimming cut 2 bases from V and 4 bases from J; bases unmatched to any gene: 4. CDR3 sequence reads: CASSQLRQGYGYTF. The DNA for the CDR3 is TGTGCCAGCAGCCAATTAAGACAGGGCTATGGCTACACCTTC.

The rearrangement uses TRBV4-1 and TRBJ2-7; 9 nucleotides line up with TRBD2. Losses at the gene ends were 1 base for V and 2 bases for J; bases not matched to a gene: 3. The germline gives CDR1 MGHRA, CDR2 YSYEKL. CDR3 length: 15 residues. The CDR3 here is CASSQGLAGPYEQYF. The CDR3 region has the DNA TGCGCCAGCAGCCAAGGCCTAGCGGGACCCTACGAGCAGTACTTC.

This chain connects TRBV2 to TRBJ1-5; D is ambiguous. Germline CDR1 reads SNHLY; CDR2 reads FYNNEI. Trimming took 1 base from V and 4 from J, leaving 11 bases between them. The CDR3 covers 15 residues. Here the CDR3 DNA reads TGTGCCAGCAGTGAAGAGTTAGGGAGTAATCAGCCCCAGCATTTT. This codes for CASSEELGSNQPQHF.

CDR3 residues: CASSPMGRETQYF. The CDR3 region has the DNA TGTGCCAGCAGCCCCATGGGGAGAGAGACCCAGTACTTC. This chain links TRBV12-3 or TRBV12-4 with TRBJ2-5, with a tentative D call TRBD2 (5 bases). The CDR3 covers 13 residues. V lost 6 bases and J lost 4, with 12 bases in between.

This chain uses TRBV6-5 with TRBJ2-1; D is undetermined. Trimming took 0 bases from V and 5 from J, leaving 8 bases between them. CDR3 size: 14 residues. The germline V gene encodes CDR1 MNHEY and CDR2 SVGAGI. The CDR3 region is CASSYSEHNNEQFF. In DNA form, the CDR3 reads TGTGCCAGCAGTTACTCTGAACATAACAATGAGCAGTTCTTC.

This sequence joins TRBV19 and TRBJ2-7; TRBD2 matches 7 bases. The germline CDR1 and CDR2 sequences are LNHDA and SQIVND (reference sequence). V trimming: 6 bases; J trimming: 4 bases; junction bases outside the gene matches: 6. This CDR3 contains 13 residues. The CDR3: CASRPSGEYEQYF. In DNA form, the CDR3 reads TGTGCCAGTAGACCTAGCGGAGAATACGAGCAGTACTTC.

This chain uses TRBV5-4 with TRBJ2-6; 7 bases agree with TRBD2. With 0 bases clipped from V and 3 bases from J, the junction kept 6 bases outside the gene matches. The CDR3 runs to 17 residues. Germline CDR1 SGHNT, CDR2 YYREEE (reference sequence). Here the CDR3 reads CASSLAWGRVGANVLTF. In nucleotides, the CDR3 is TGTGCCAGCAGCTTGGCCTGGGGGAGGGTTGGGGCCAACGTCCTGACTTTC.

This clone was detected ten times or more. The V gene is TRBV7-2, the J gene TRBJ2-1; the D gene is possibly TRBD1 (6 bases). The CDR3 consists of 14 residues. Germline CDR1 and CDR2: SGHTA and FQGNSA. The germline V and J ends were trimmed by 1 base and 8 bases, with 12 bases remaining between them. CDR3 in amino acids: CASSLGTGRHEQFF. The CDR3 nucleotides are TGTGCCAGCAGCTTAGGAACAGGGCGACATGAGCAGTTCTTC.

This clone was recorded once. This chain links TRBV25-1 with TRBJ1-2; a possible D gene is TRBD1 (5 bases). CDR1 and CDR2 from the germline V gene are MGHDK and SYGVNS. Trimming took off 2 bases at V and 4 bases at J, with 14 bases between the two ends. The CDR3 contains 15 residues. This CDR3 is CASSEGGGVSYGYTF. The CDR3 DNA reads TGTGCCAGCAGTGAAGGGGGAGGGGTTAGCTATGGCTACACCTTC.

This clone has just one count. The chain links TRBV7-9 to TRBJ2-2; possibly TRBD1 for D (6 bases). CDR3 size: 15 residues. Germline V CDR1 and CDR2: SEHNR, FQNEAQ (reference sequence). The V end was cut by 5 bases, the J end by 7 bases, with 17 bases between. The CDR3 DNA reads as TGTGCCAGCAGCCGCAGGGGACCTACCGGCGGGGAGCTGTTTTTT. This gives the protein CASSRRGPTGGELFF.

The genes are TRBV7-9 and TRBJ1-4; D ambiguous. Trimming shortened V by 2 bases and J by 5 bases, and 9 bases separated the two germline ends. Germline V gene lookup returns CDR1 SEHNR and CDR2 FQNEAQ (reference sequence). The CDR3 has 14 amino acids. CDR3 protein: CASSLSSGNEKLFF. In DNA, the CDR3 is TGTGCCAGCAGCTTATCGTCAGGAAATGAAAAACTGTTTTTT. The variable domain in full, with the rest retrieved from reference TRBV7-9 and TRBJ1-4, is DTGVSQNPRHKITKRGQNVTFRCDPISEHNRLYWYRQTLGQGPEFLTYFQNEAQLEKSRLLSDRFSAERPKGSFSTLEIQRTEQGDSAMYLCASSLSSGNEKLFFGSGTQLSVL.

The rearrangement links TRBV6-2 or TRBV6-3 to TRBJ2-7; 7 bases map to TRBD1. Germline V gene data show CDR1 as MNHEY and CDR2 as SVGEGT. V dropped 6 bases and J dropped 3; count of bases not matched to a gene: 8. The CDR3 is made up of 14 amino acids. The CDR3 is CASSRDSKFYEQYF. In DNA form, the CDR3 reads TGTGCCAGCAGCAGGGACAGCAAATTCTACGAGCAGTACTTC.

The chain recombines TRBV6-6 with TRBJ2-7; possible D gene TRBD2, 5 bases. Germline CDR1 reads MNHNY; CDR2 reads SVGAGI (reference sequence). The CDR3 is made up of 14 amino acids. V was clipped by 6 bases and J by 0 bases, with 12 bases between them. The CDR3 DNA reads as TGTGCCAGCAGCGACCGGGGATTCTCCTACGAGCAGTACTTC. It yields the protein CASSDRGFSYEQYF.

The chain joins TRBV19 to TRBJ2-2, with D maybe TRBD1 (5 bases). The V end lost 6 bases, the J end lost 6 bases, and 14 bases lay between the germline ends. CDR3 length equals 14 residues. Germline V gene lookup returns CDR1 LNHDA and CDR2 SQIVND (reference sequence). The chain's CDR3 is CASRGREDAGELFF. CDR3 sequence (DNA): TGTGCCAGTAGGGGCAGGGAAGATGCCGGGGAGCTGTTTTTT.

This clone was recorded only once. The chain combines TRBV27 with TRBJ2-2; 8 nucleotides agree with TRBD1. The germline gives CDR1 MNHEY, CDR2 SMNVEV (reference sequence). CDR3 length: 14 amino acids. Unmatched junction bases numbered 5, after V lost 8 bases and J lost 3 bases. CDR3 in DNA: TGTGCCAGCTCCCGGGACAGGTACACCGGGGAGCTGTTTTTT. Its protein is CASSRDRYTGELFF.

This chain links TRBV14 with TRBJ2-7, with TRBD1 matching 7 bases. CDR1 is SGHDN, CDR2 FVKESK, per germline. Trimming at V came to 1 base and at J to 2 bases, leaving 2 bases not matched to a gene. The CDR3 has 14 residues. The CDR3 nucleotides are TGTGCCAGCAGCCAAGGGCAGGGGGCCTACGAGCAGTACTTC. Amino acid sequence: CASSQGQGAYEQYF.

The rearrangement links TRBV14 to TRBJ2-1; 9 bases align to TRBD2. The V gene end was trimmed by 5 bases and the J gene end by 4 bases; junction bases not matched to a gene: 6. Germline-derived CDR1 and CDR2 are SGHDN and FVKESK. The CDR3 covers 15 residues. This CDR3 is CASSVVLAGYNEQFF. CDR3 bases: TGTGCCAGCAGCGTCGTCCTAGCGGGGTACAATGAGCAGTTCTTC.

The chain's CDR3 is CASSPERDNYGYTF. The DNA of the CDR3 is TGTGCCAGCAGCCCTGAAAGAGATAACTATGGCTACACCTTC. The V call is TRBV7-2, the J call TRBJ1-2; D gene ambiguous. The CDR3 runs to 14 residues. Germline V lookup: CDR1 SGHTA, CDR2 FQGNSA. V was trimmed by 5 bases and J by 1 base, leaving 11 bases between them.

Concerning this clone itself: The junction and the germline gene differ at one end; a read error may be behind it. V and J are TRBV10-2 and TRBJ1-6; D not resolved. CDR1 is WSHSY and CDR2 is SAAADI in the germline V gene. The CDR3 sequence is 14 residues long. The CDR3 sequence: CASSESGANSPLHF. CDR3 DNA: TGCGCCAGCAGCGAGTCAGGAGCGAATTCACCCCTCCACTTT.

J is TRBJ1-3 and V is TRBV19; 9 positions match TRBD1. Germline-derived CDR1 and CDR2 are LNHDA and SQIVND (reference sequence). The CDR3 sequence is 18 residues long. Trimming took 7 bases from V and 0 from J; bases not matched to a gene: 13. This CDR3 reads CASMKQGANLRSGNTIYF. In DNA form, the CDR3 reads TGTGCCAGTATGAAACAGGGGGCCAACCTCCGCTCTGGAAACACCATATATTTT.

This chain joins TRBV7-2 and TRBJ2-7; 7 bases agree with TRBD1. Germline CDR1 and CDR2: SGHTA and FQGNSA. The CDR3 has 16 residues. Unmatched junction bases numbered 9, after V lost 3 bases and J lost 1 base. Here the CDR3 DNA reads TGTGCCAGCAGCTTGTATGCCGGGACAGCATCCTACGAGCAGTACTTC. Protein product: CASSLYAGTASYEQYF.

V usage is TRBV19 and J usage is TRBJ1-4; a weak D match, TRBD1 (5 bases). The CDR3 covers 18 residues. Germline V lookup: CDR1 LNHDA, CDR2 SQIVND (reference sequence). Trimming stripped 4 bases from V and 0 bases from J, with 18 bases between. The CDR3 DNA reads TGTGCCAGTAGTACCCGGGCAGGGACTAGGGCAACTAATGAAAAACTGTTTTTT. Protein: CASSTRAGTRATNEKLFF.

V usage is TRBV7-2 and J usage is TRBJ2-7, with D possibly matching TRBD2 (6 bases). Trimming stripped 8 bases from V and 4 bases from J, with 12 bases between. The CDR3 consists of 12 residues. Looked up from germline, CDR1 is SGHTA and CDR2 is FQGNSA. The CDR3 loop is CASRVGGYEQYF. The CDR3 nucleotides are TGTGCCAGCCGAGTCGGGGGTTACGAGCAGTACTTC.